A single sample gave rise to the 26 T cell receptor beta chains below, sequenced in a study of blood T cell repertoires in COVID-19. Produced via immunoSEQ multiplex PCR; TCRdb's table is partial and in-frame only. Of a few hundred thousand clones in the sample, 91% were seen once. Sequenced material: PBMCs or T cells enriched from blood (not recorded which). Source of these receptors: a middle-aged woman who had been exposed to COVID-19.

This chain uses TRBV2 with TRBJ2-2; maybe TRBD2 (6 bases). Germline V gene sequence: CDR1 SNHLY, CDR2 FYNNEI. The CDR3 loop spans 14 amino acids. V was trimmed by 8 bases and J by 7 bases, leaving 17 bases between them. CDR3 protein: CASRGISSIGELFF. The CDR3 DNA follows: TGTGCCAGCCGGGGGATTAGCAGTATCGGGGAGCTGTTTTTT.

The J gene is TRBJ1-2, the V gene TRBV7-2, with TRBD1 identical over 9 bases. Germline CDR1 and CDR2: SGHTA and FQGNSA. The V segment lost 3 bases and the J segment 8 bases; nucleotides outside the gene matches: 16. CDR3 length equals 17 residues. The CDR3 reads CASSLPFGTGTSEGYTF. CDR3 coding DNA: TGTGCCAGCAGCTTGCCGTTTGGGACAGGGACGTCTGAGGGCTACACCTTC.

The CDR3 region has the DNA TGTGCCAGCAGCTTAGCCCGGGGACAGGGAGCTAGCGAGCAGTACTTC. Translation: CASSLARGQGASEQYF. The genes are TRBV11-3 and TRBJ2-7, with 9 bases matching TRBD1. Germline V gene lookup returns CDR1 SGHNT and CDR2 YENEEA. The V and J ends lost 1 base and 6 bases, in that order; junction bases with no gene match: 10. The CDR3 runs to 16 residues.

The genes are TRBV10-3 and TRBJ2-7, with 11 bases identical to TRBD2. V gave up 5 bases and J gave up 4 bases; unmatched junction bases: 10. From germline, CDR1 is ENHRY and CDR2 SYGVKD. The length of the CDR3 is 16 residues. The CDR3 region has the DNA TGTGCCATCAGTCCGGTGATAGCGGGAGGGCCTTACGAGCAGTACTTC. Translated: CAISPVIAGGPYEQYF.

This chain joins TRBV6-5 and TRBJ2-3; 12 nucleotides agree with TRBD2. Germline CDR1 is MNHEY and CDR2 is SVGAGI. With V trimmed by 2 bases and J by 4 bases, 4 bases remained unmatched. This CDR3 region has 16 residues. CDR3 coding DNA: TGTGCCAGCAGTTACGGGACTAGCGGGTGGTCAGATACGCAGTATTTT. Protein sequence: CASSYGTSGWSDTQYF.

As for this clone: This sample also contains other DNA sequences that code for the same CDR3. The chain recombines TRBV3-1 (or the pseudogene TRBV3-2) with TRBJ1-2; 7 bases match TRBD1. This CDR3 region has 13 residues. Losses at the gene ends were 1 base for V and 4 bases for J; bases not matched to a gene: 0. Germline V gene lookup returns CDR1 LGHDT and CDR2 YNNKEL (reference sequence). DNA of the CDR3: TGTGCCAGCAGCCAAGGACAGGGCTATGGCTACACCTTC. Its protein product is CASSQGQGYGYTF.

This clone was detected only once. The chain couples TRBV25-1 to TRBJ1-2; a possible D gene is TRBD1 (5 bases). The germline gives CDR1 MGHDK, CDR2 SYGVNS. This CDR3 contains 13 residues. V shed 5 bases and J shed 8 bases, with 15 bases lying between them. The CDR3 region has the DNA TGTGCCAGCAGTCCTCAAGGGGTGATCGGCTACACCTTC. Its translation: CASSPQGVIGYTF.

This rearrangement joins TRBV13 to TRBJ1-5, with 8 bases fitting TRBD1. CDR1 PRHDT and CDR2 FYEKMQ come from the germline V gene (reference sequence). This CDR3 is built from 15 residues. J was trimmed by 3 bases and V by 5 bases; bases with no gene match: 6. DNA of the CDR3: TGTGCCAGCAGCGACGGGACAGGCCCCAATCAGCCCCAGCATTTT. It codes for CASSDGTGPNQPQHF.

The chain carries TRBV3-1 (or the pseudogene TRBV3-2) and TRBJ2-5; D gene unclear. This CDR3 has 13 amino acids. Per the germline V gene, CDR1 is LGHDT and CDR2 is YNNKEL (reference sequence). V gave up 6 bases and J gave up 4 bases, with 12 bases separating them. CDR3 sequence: CASRLSLIETQYF. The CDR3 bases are TGTGCCAGCAGGCTATCCTTAATAGAGACCCAGTACTTC.

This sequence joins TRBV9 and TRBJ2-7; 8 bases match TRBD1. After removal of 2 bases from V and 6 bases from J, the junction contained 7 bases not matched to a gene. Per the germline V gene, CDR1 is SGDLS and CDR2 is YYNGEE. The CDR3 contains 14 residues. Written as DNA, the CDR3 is TGTGCCAGCAGCGTCGGCGGGACAGGTTTCGAGCAGTACTTC. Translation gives CASSVGGTGFEQYF. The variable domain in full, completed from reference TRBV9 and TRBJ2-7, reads DSGVTQTPKHLITATGQRVTLRCSPRSGDLSVYWYQQSLDQGLQFLIQYYNGEERAKGNILERFSAQQFPDLHSELNLSSLELGDSALYFCASSVGGTGFEQYFGPGTRLTVT.

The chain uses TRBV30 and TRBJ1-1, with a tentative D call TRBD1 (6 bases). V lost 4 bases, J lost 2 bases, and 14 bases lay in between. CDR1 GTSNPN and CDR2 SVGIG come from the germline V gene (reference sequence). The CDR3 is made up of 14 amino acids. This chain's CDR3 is CAWTLYRDNTEAFF. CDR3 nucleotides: TGTGCCTGGACCCTTTACAGGGATAACACTGAAGCTTTCTTT.

CDR3 region: CASSYLGPEQFF. In nucleotides, the CDR3 is TGTGCCAGCAGTTATCTGGGGCCTGAGCAGTTCTTC. The gene calls are TRBV6-2 or TRBV6-3 and TRBJ2-1, with D possibly being TRBD1 (5 bases). Germline V lookup: CDR1 MNHEY, CDR2 SVGEGT. The CDR3 runs to 12 residues. The V end lost 3 bases, the J end lost 9 bases, and 9 bases lay between the germline ends.

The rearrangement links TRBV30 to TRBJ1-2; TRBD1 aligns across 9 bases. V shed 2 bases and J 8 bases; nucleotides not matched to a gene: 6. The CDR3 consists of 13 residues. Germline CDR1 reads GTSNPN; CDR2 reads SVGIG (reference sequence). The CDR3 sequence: CAWSPTGGGGYTF. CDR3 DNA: TGTGCCTGGAGTCCAACAGGGGGCGGAGGCTACACCTTC. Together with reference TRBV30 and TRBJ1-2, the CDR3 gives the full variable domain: SQTIHQWPATLVQPVGSPLSLECTVEGTSNPNLYWYRQAAGRGLQLLFYSVGIGQISSEVPQNLSASRPQDRQFILSSKKLLLSDSGFYLCAWSPTGGGGYTFGSGTRLTVV.

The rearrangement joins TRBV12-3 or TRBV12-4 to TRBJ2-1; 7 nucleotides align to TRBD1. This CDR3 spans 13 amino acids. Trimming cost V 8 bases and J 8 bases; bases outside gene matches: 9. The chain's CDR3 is CASSHRGSDEQFF. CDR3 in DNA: TGTGCCAGCTCCCACAGGGGAAGCGATGAGCAGTTCTTC.

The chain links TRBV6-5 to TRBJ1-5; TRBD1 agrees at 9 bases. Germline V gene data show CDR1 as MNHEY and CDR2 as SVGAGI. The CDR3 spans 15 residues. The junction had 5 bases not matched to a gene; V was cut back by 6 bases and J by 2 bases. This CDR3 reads CASRRDREGNQPQHF. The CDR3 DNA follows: TGTGCCAGCAGAAGGGACAGGGAAGGCAATCAGCCCCAGCATTTT.

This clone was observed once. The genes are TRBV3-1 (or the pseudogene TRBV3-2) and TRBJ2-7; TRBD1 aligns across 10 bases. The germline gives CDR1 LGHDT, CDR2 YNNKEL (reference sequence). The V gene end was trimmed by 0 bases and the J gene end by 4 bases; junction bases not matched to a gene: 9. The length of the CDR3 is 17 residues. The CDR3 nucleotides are TGTGCCAGCAGCCAAGATATAATGGGGACAGGGGTGTACGAGCAGTACTTC. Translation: CASSQDIMGTGVYEQYF.

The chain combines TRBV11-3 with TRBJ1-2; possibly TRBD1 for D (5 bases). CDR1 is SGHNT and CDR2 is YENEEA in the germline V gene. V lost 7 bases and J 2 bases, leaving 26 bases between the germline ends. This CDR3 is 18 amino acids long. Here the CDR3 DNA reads TGTGCCAGCACGACTTATTATCAAGGATACAGGCAGAACTATGGCTACACCTTC. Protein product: CASTTYYQGYRQNYGYTF. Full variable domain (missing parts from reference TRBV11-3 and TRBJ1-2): EAGVVQSPRYKIIEKKQPVAFWCNPISGHNTLYWYLQNLGQGPELLIRYENEEAVDDSQLPKDRFSAERLKGVDSTLKIQPAELGDSAVYLCASTTYYQGYRQNYGYTFGSGTRLTVV.

CDR3 region: CASSPPPGGFYNEQFF. DNA of the CDR3: TGTGCCAGCTCACCACCTCCAGGGGGATTCTACAATGAGCAGTTCTTC. V is TRBV18 and J is TRBJ2-1, with 7 bases identical to TRBD1. The CDR3 contains 16 residues. Trimming cost V 0 bases and J 3 bases; bases outside gene matches: 5. Germline-derived CDR1 and CDR2 are KGHSH and LQKENI.

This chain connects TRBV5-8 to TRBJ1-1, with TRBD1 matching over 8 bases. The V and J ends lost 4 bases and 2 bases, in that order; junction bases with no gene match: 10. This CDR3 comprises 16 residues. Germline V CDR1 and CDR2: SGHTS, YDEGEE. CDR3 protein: CASSTMLRGLNTEAFF. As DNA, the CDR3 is TGTGCCAGCAGCACGATGCTCAGGGGGCTAAACACTGAAGCTTTCTTT. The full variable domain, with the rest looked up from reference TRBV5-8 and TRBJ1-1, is EAGVTQSPTHLIKTRGQQATLRCSPISGHTSVYWYQQALGLGLQFLLWYDEGEERNRGNFPPRFSGRQFPNYSSELNVNALELEDSALYLCASSTMLRGLNTEAFFGQGTRLTVV.

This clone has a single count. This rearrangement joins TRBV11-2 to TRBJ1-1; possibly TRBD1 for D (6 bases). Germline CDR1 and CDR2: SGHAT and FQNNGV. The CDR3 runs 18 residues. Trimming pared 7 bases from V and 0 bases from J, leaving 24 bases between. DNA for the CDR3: TGTGCCAGCACCTCGTTCAGGGCACCGGGGGGCTTGAACACTGAAGCTTTCTTT. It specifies CASTSFRAPGGLNTEAFF.

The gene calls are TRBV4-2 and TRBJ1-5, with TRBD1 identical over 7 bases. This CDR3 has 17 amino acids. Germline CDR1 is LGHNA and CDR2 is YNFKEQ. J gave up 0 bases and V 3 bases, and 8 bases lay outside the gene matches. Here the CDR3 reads CASSQFLGTVSNQPQHF. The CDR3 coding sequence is TGTGCCAGCAGCCAGTTCTTGGGGACAGTTAGCAATCAGCCCCAGCATTTT.

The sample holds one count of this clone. The CDR3 loop reads CASSLSGGADTQYF. DNA for the CDR3: TGTGCCAGCAGCCTTAGCGGGGGGGCCGATACGCAGTATTTT. The rearrangement links TRBV7-9 to TRBJ2-3; 11 positions match TRBD2. This CDR3 spans 14 amino acids. V dropped 5 bases and J dropped 6; count of bases not matched to a gene: 4. CDR1 and CDR2 (germline): SEHNR, FQNEAQ (reference sequence).

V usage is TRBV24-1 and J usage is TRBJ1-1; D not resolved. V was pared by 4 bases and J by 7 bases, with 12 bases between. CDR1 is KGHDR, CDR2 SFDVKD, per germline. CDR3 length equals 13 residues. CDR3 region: CATSDPPASEAFF. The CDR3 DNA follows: TGTGCCACCAGTGACCCGCCTGCCAGTGAAGCTTTCTTT.

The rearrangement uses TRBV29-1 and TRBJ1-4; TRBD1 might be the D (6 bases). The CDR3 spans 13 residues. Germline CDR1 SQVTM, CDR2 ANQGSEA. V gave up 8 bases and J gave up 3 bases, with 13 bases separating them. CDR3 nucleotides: TGCAGCACCCGGGACACCCCTAATGAAAAACTGTTTTTT. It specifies CSTRDTPNEKLFF. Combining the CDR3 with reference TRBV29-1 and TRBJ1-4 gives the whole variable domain SAVISQKPSRDICQRGTSLTIQCQVDSQVTMMFWYRQQPGQSLTLIATANQGSEATYESGFVIDKFPISRPNLTFSTLTVSNMSPEDSSIYLCSTRDTPNEKLFFGSGTQLSVL.

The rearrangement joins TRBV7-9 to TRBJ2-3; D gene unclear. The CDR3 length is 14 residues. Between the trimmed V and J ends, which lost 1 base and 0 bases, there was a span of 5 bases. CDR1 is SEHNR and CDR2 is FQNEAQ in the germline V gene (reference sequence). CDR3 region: CASSLDRSTDTQYF. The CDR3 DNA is TGTGCCAGCAGCTTAGACAGAAGCACAGATACGCAGTATTTT.

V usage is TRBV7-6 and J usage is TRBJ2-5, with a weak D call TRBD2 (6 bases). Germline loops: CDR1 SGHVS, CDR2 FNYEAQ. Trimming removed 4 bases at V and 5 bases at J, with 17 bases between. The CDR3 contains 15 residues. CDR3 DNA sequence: TGTGCCAGCAGCTCCCACGCCCGGAGGGAGGAGACCCAGTACTTC. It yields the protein CASSSHARREETQYF.